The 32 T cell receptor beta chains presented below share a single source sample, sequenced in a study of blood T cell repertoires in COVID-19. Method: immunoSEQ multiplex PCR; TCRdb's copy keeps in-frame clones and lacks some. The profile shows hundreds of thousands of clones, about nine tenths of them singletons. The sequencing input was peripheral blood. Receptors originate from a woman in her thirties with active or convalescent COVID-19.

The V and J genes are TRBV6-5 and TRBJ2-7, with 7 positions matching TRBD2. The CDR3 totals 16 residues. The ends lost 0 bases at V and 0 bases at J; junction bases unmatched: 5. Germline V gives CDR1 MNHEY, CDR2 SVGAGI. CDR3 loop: CASSYSRLADSYEQYF. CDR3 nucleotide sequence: TGTGCCAGCAGTTACTCGAGGCTAGCGGACTCCTACGAGCAGTACTTC.

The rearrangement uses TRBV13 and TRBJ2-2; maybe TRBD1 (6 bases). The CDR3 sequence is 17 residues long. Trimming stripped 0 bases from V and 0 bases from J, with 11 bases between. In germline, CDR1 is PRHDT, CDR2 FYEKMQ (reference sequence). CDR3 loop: CASSLGEGGPNTGELFF. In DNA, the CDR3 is TGTGCCAGCAGCTTAGGGGAAGGGGGACCGAACACCGGGGAGCTGTTTTTT.

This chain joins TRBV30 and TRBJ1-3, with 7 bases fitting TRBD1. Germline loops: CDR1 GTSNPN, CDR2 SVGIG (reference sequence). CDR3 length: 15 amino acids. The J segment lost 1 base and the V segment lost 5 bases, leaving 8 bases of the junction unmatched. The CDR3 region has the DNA TGTGCCTGGGGACGACAGGGTGTTTCTGGAAACACCATATATTTT. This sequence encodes CAWGRQGVSGNTIYF.

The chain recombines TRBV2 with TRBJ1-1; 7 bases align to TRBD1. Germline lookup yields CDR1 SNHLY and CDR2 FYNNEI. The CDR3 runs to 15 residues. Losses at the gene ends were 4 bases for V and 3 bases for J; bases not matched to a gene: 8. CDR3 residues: CASSGRDRGDTEAFF. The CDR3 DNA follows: TGTGCCAGCAGTGGTCGGGACAGAGGGGACACTGAAGCTTTCTTT.

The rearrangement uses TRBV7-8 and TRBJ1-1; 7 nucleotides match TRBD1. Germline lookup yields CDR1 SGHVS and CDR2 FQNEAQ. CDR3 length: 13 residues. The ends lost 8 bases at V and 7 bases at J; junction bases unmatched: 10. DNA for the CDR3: TGTGCCAGCTCTCCGGGACAGAAACTTGAAGCTTTCTTT. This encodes CASSPGQKLEAFF.

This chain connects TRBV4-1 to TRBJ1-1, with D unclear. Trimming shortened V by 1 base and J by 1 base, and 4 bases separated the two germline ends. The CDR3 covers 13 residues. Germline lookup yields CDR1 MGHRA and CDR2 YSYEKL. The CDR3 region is CASSQVRNTEAFF. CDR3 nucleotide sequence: TGCGCCAGCAGCCAAGTTAGGAACACTGAAGCTTTCTTT.

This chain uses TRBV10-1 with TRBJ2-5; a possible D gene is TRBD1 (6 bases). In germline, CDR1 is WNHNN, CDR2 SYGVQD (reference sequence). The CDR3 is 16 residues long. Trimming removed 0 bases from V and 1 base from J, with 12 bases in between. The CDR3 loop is CASSESGQGPQETQYF. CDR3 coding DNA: TGCGCCAGCAGTGAGTCGGGGCAGGGGCCCCAAGAGACCCAGTACTTC.

CDR3 sequence reads: CASRPDRGYGYTF. Here the CDR3 DNA reads TGTGCCAGCAGGCCGGACAGGGGTTATGGCTACACCTTC. The chain links TRBV28 to TRBJ1-2, with TRBD1 identical over 9 bases. The germline gives CDR1 MDHEN, CDR2 SYDVKM. V lost 6 bases to trimming and J lost 5 bases; unmatched junction nucleotides: 4. There are 13 residues in the CDR3.

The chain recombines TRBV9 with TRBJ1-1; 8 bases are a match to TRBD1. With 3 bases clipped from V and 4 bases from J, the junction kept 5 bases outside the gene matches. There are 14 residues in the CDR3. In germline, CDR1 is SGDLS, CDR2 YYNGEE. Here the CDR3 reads CASSATGGGTEAFF. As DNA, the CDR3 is TGTGCCAGCAGCGCTACAGGGGGAGGCACTGAAGCTTTCTTT.

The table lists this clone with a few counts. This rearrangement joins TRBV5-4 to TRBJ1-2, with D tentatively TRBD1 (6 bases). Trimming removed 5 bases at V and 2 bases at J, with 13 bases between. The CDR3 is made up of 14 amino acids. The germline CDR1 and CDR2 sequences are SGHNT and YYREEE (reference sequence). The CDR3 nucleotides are TGTGCCAGCAGAGGGGGGAGGGACAACTATGGCTACACCTTC. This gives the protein CASRGGRDNYGYTF.

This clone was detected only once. CDR3 in amino acids: CASSQRTGLTAYNEQFF. The DNA of the CDR3 is TGTGCCAGCAGCCAGAGGACAGGGCTGACAGCCTACAATGAGCAGTTCTTC. The chain links TRBV14 to TRBJ2-1; 8 nucleotides match TRBD1. The V gene end was trimmed by 3 bases and the J gene end by 2 bases; junction bases not matched to a gene: 9. The CDR3 is 17 residues long. The V gene's germline CDR1 is SGHDN and CDR2 FVKESK.

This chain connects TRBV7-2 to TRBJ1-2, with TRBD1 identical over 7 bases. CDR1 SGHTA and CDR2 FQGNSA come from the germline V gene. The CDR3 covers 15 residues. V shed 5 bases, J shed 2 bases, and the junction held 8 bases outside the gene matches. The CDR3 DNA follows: TGTGCCAGCAGCGGAAGACAGGGTCGGAACTATGGCTACACCTTC. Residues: CASSGRQGRNYGYTF.

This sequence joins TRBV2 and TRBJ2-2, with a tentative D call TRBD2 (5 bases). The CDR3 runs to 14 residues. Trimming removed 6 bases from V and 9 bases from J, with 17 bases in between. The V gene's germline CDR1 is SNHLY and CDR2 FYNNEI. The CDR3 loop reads CASRENTSGRELFF. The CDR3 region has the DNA TGTGCCAGCAGGGAAAATACCTCGGGGAGGGAGCTGTTTTTT.

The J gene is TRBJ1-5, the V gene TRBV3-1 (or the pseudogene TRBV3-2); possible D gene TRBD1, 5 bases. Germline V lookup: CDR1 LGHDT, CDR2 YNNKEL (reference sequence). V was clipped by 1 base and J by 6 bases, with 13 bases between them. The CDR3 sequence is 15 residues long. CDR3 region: CASSQGTLTGQPQHF. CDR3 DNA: TGTGCCAGCAGCCAAGGGACACTCACCGGTCAGCCCCAGCATTTT.

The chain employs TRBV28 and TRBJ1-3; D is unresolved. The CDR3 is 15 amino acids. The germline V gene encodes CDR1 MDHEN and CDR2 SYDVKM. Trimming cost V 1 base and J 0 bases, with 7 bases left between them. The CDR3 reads CASSLSRSSGNTIYF. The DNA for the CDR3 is TGTGCCAGCAGTTTATCCCGGAGCTCTGGAAACACCATATATTTT.

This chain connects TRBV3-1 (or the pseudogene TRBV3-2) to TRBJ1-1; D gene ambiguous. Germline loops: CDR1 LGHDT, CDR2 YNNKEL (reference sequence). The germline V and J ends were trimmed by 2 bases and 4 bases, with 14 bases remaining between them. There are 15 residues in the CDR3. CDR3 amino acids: CASSQPTSSSTEAFF. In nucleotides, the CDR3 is TGTGCCAGCAGCCAACCGACATCTTCGAGCACTGAAGCTTTCTTT.

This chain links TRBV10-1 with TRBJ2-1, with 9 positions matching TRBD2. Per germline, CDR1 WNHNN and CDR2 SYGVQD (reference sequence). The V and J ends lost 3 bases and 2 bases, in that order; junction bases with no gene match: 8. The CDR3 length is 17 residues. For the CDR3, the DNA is TGCGCCAGCAGTGACCTTAATAGCGGGAGAACCTACAATGAGCAGTTCTTC. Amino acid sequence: CASSDLNSGRTYNEQFF.

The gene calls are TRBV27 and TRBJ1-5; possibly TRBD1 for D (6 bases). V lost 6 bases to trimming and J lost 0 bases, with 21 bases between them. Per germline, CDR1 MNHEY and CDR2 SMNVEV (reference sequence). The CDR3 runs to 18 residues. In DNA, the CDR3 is TGTGCCAGCAGCCCTACAGGGCCCATCAGTCATAGCAATCAGCCCCAGCATTTT. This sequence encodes CASSPTGPISHSNQPQHF.

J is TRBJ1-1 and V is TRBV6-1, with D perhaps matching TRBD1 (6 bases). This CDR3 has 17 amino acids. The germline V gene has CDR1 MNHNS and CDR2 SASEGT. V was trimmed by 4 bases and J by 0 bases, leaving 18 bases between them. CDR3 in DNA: TGTGCCAGCAGTGCTCGACAGGTGTCATCCATGAACACTGAAGCTTTCTTT. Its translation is CASSARQVSSMNTEAFF.

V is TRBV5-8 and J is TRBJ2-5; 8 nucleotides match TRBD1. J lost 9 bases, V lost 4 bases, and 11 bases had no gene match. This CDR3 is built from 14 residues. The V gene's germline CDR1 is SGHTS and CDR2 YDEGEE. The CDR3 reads CASSPDRGLGAQYF. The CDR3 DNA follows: TGTGCCAGCAGCCCCGACAGGGGCCTGGGAGCCCAGTACTTC.

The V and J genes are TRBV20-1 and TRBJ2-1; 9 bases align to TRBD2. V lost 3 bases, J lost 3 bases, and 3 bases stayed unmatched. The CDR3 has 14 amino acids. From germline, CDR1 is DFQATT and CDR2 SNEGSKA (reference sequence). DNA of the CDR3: TGCAGTGCTAGTACTAGCGGGTACTACAATGAGCAGTTCTTC. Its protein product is CSASTSGYYNEQFF.

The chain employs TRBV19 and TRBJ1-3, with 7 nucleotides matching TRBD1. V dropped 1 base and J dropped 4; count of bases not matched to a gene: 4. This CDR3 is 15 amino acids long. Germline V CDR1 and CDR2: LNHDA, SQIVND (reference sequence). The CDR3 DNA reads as TGTGCCAGTAGTATAGCCGGGACAGTAGGAAACACCATATATTTT. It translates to CASSIAGTVGNTIYF.

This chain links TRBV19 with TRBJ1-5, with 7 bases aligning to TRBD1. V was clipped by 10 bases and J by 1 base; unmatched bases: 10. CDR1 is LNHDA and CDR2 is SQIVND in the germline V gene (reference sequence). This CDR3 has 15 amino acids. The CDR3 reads CATAWGQLSNQPQHF. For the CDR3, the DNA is TGTGCCACTGCTTGGGGACAGTTGAGCAATCAGCCCCAGCATTTT.

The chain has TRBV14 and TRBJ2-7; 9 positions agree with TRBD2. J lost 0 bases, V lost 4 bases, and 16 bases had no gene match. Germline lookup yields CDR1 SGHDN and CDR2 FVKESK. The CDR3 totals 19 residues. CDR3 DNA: TGTGCCAGCAGCCCACTCGTGCTATCTAGCGGGGTTCACTCCTACGAGCAGTACTTC. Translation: CASSPLVLSSGVHSYEQYF.

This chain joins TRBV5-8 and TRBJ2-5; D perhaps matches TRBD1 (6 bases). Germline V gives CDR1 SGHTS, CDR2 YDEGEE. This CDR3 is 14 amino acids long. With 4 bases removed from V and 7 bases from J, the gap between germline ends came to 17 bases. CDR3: CASSADRREGTQYF. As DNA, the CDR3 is TGTGCCAGCAGCGCGGACAGACGAGAGGGGACCCAGTACTTC.

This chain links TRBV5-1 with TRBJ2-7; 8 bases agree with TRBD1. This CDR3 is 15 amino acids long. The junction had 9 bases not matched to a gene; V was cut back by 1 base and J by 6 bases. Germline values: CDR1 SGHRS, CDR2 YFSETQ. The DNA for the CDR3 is TGCGCCAGCAGCTTGAGGACAGGGCTATTAGGCGAGCAGTACTTC. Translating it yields CASSLRTGLLGEQYF.

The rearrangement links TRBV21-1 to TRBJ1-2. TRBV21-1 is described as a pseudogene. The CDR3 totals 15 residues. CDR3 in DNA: TGTGCCAGCAGCAAAGATGGAGGGGGGGACTATGGCTACACCTTC. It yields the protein CASSKDGGGDYGYTF.

The CDR3 nucleotides read TGTGCCAGCAGGAAAGCCGGAGGAGGGCAGGGCGAGCAGTACTTC. Translating it yields CASRKAGGGQGEQYF. The chain employs TRBV6-5 and TRBJ2-7; possibly TRBD2 for D (6 bases). Looked up from germline, CDR1 is MNHEY and CDR2 is SVGAGI. V was pared by 6 bases and J by 6 bases, with 21 bases between. This CDR3 is 15 amino acids long.

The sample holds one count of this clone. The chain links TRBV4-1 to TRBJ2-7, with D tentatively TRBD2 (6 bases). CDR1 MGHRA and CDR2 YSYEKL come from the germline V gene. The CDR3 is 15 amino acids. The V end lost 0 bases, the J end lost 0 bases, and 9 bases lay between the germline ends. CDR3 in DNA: TGCGCCAGCAGCCAAGACAGGACTAACTCCTACGAGCAGTACTTC. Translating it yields CASSQDRTNSYEQYF.

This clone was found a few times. The chain's CDR3 is CASSSGGTEAFF. CDR3 DNA: TGTGCCAGCAGTTCCGGGGGCACTGAAGCTTTCTTT. The rearrangement links TRBV6-5 to TRBJ1-1; D is perhaps TRBD1 (5 bases). The V gene lost 4 bases and the J gene lost 4 bases, with 7 bases spanning the gap. Germline V gives CDR1 MNHEY, CDR2 SVGAGI. This CDR3 is built from 12 residues.

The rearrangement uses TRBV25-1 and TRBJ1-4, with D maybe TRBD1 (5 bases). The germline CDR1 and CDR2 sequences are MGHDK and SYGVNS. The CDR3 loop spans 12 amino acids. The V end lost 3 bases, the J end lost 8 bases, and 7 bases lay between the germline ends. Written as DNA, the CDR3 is TGTGCCAGCAGTGAGGGGCGCGAAAAACTGTTTTTT. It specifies CASSEGREKLFF.

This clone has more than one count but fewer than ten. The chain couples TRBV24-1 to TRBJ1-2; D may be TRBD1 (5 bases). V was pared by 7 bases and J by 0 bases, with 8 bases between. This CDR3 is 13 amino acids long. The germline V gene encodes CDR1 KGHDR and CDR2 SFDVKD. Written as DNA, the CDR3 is TGTGCCACCAGCCAGACAGCTAACTATGGCTACACCTTC. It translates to CATSQTANYGYTF.